Presented here are 27 T cell receptor beta chains from one specimen sequenced in a study of molecular identifiers for immune sequencing clone quantification. MiXCR, applied by TCRdb to the PCR reads, yields one record per CDR3 protein. This sample yields roughly 40,000 distinct CDR3 sequences, of which 24% are seen a single time; 0.98% belongs to the top ten. The material sequenced was naive CD8+ T cells from blood, with Jurkat cell RNA spiked in. The subset here: FACS-sorted CD8+CD4-CCR7+CD45RA+ naive T cells. Source of these receptors: a human donor in good health. Some libraries in this study had Jurkat cell RNA spiked in.

This clonotype has at least ten counts. The rearrangement joins TRBV7-2 to TRBJ2-5, with 16 bases matching TRBD2. The CDR3 runs to 18 residues. CDR1 is SGHTA, CDR2 FQGNSA, per germline. V trimming: 6 bases; J trimming: 1 base; junction bases outside the gene matches: 8. CDR3 loop: CASRYGTSGGGFQETQYF. DNA of the CDR3: TGTGCCAGCAGATACGGGACTAGCGGGGGGGGCTTCCAAGAGACCCAGTACTTC.

Relative to its sample, this clonotype is medium-sized. The V call is TRBV4-1, the J call TRBJ2-3, with TRBD1 matching 11 bases. V trimming: 3 bases; J trimming: 4 bases; junction bases outside the gene matches: 3. CDR1 is MGHRA and CDR2 is YSYEKL in the germline V gene. The CDR3 sequence is 15 residues long. In DNA, the CDR3 is TGCGCCAGCAGCCAGGGACAGGGGGGCCCAGATACGCAGTATTTT. It translates to CASSQGQGGPDTQYF.

This clonotype was observed many times. V is TRBV19 and J is TRBJ2-1; D is unresolved. Trimming removed 9 bases from V and 0 bases from J, with 12 bases in between. There are 14 residues in the CDR3. Germline V gene sequence: CDR1 LNHDA, CDR2 SQIVND (reference sequence). The CDR3 is CASSHLDSYNEQFF. For the CDR3, the DNA is TGTGCCAGCAGCCACTTAGACTCCTACAATGAGCAGTTCTTC.

This clonotype was counted once. A much larger clone lies one base from this, so it may be a read error. CDR3 sequence (DNA): TGTGCCAGCGGGCTGGCAGGGCGCACAGATACGCAGTATTTT. Protein sequence: CASGLAGRTDTQYF. This chain joins TRBV11-2 and TRBJ2-3, with D tentatively TRBD1 (5 bases). V lost 8 bases to trimming and J lost 1 base, with 13 bases between them. The germline gives CDR1 SGHAT, CDR2 FQNNGV. The CDR3 spans 14 residues.

Notes on this clonotype: This may be a read error, as it is one base from a much larger clone. The rearrangement links TRBV7-6 to TRBJ2-2; 7 bases match TRBD1. CDR3 length: 15 residues. Looked up from germline, CDR1 is SGHVS and CDR2 is FNYEAQ. The CDR3 is CASSSPGQHTGALFF. CDR3 bases: TGTGCCAGCAGTTCACCGGGACAGCACACCGGGGCGCTGTTTTTT.

This clonotype has ten or more counts. The chain carries TRBV12-3 or TRBV12-4 and TRBJ2-1; D remains unclear. The CDR3 runs 17 residues. The germline V and J ends were trimmed by 2 bases and 2 bases, with 16 bases remaining between them. As DNA, the CDR3 is TGTGCCAGCAGTTTATATCGACCGCTCGGGCCCTACAATGAGCAGTTCTTC. It is translated as CASSLYRPLGPYNEQFF.

As to this clonotype: A read error is possible here, since a much larger clone lies one base away. The gene calls are TRBV12-3 or TRBV12-4 and TRBJ2-7; 8 bases map to TRBD2. This CDR3 region has 15 residues. The CDR3 sequence is CAGSPSGGPAYEQYF. CDR3 DNA: TGTGCCGGCAGTCCGAGCGGGGGCCCGGCCTACGAGCAGTACTTC.

For this clonotype: The junction departs from the called germline gene at one end, perhaps through a read error. J is TRBJ2-5 and V is TRBV5-3, with D maybe TRBD2 (7 bases). TRBV5-3 is identified as an open reading frame with a role that is uncertain. The CDR3 spans 15 residues. The DNA for the CDR3 is TGTGCCAGCAGCTTTCAGGGAGGCGCGGGGGCGCCCCCGTACTTC. Translating it yields CASSFQGGAGAPPYF.

In its sample, this clonotype is medium-sized. The chain employs TRBV6-5 and TRBJ2-2, with D possibly TRBD2 on 6 matching bases. This CDR3 comprises 19 residues. From germline, CDR1 is MNHEY and CDR2 SVGAGI. V lost 0 bases to trimming and J lost 1 base, with 18 bases between them. In DNA, the CDR3 is TGTGCCAGCAGTTACTCGATCATTCTGGGTAGCGGGAACACCGGGGAGCTGTTTTTT. Translation: CASSYSIILGSGNTGELFF.

The chain combines TRBV28 with TRBJ2-1; TRBD1 matches 10 bases. V lost 6 bases, J lost 0 bases, and 5 bases stayed unmatched. CDR1 is MDHEN and CDR2 is SYDVKM in the germline V gene. CDR3 length: 16 amino acids. As DNA, the CDR3 is TGTGCCAGCAGAGACAGGGGGCTTCTCTCCTACAATGAGCAGTTCTTC. Residues: CASRDRGLLSYNEQFF.

The V gene is TRBV28, the J gene TRBJ2-1; maybe TRBD2 (6 bases). The CDR3 sequence is 16 residues long. The germline CDR1 and CDR2 sequences are MDHEN and SYDVKM. Between the trimmed V and J ends, which lost 5 bases and 1 base, there was a span of 15 bases. The DNA for the CDR3 is TGTGCCAGCAGTGTAGGACTAACTGGGTCCTACAATGAGCAGTTCTTC. This gives the protein CASSVGLTGSYNEQFF. Full variable domain (outside the CDR3, taken from reference TRBV28 and TRBJ2-1): DVKVTQSSRYLVKRTGEKVFLECVQDMDHENMFWYRQDPGLGLRLIYFSYDVKMKEKGDIPEGYSVSREKKERFSLILESASTNQTSMYLCASSVGLTGSYNEQFFGPGTRLTVL.

This clonotype was detected many times. J is TRBJ2-3 and V is TRBV11-2; D uncertain. V was clipped by 6 bases and J by 6 bases, with 10 bases between them. This CDR3 is built from 12 residues. Germline loops: CDR1 SGHAT, CDR2 FQNNGV. CDR3 nucleotide sequence: TGTGCCAGCAGGGGGTGGCTGGATACGCAGTATTTT. Amino acids: CASRGWLDTQYF.

This clonotype occurred a few times. A read error is possible here, since a much larger clone lies one base away. The V call is TRBV11-2, the J call TRBJ2-7; no definite D call. This CDR3 contains 13 residues. Per the germline V gene, CDR1 is SGHAT and CDR2 is FQNNGV. The CDR3 sequence: CAGSFPSGYEQYF. As DNA, the CDR3 is TGTGCCGGCAGCTTTCCTTCGGGCTACGAGCAGTACTTC.

This clonotype was recorded at least ten times. The rearrangement links TRBV5-4 to TRBJ2-6; the D is unclear. V dropped 9 bases and J dropped 6 bases, with 10 bases sitting between them. The germline gives CDR1 SGHNT, CDR2 YYREEE (reference sequence). This CDR3 comprises 12 residues. The CDR3, as DNA: TGTGCCACAAAAACAGAGGCCAACGTCCTGACTTTC. Its protein product is CATKTEANVLTF.

This clonotype came up many times. This sequence joins TRBV29-1 and TRBJ2-2; D call uncertain. With 5 bases removed from V and 1 base from J, the gap between germline ends came to 5 bases. Per germline, CDR1 SQVTM and CDR2 ANQGSEA. This CDR3 comprises 12 residues. The CDR3 here is CSVRRNTGELFF. CDR3 DNA sequence: TGCAGCGTTAGACGGAACACCGGGGAGCTGTTTTTT.

This clonotype was recorded many times. This chain connects TRBV27 to TRBJ2-5, with D unresolved. This CDR3 has 13 residues. Trimming removed 2 bases at V and 2 bases at J, with 6 bases between. In germline, CDR1 is MNHEY, CDR2 SMNVEV (reference sequence). CDR3 protein: CASSLMAQETQYF. The CDR3 nucleotides read TGTGCCAGCAGTTTAATGGCACAAGAGACCCAGTACTTC.

In its sample, this clonotype was seen many times. This chain links TRBV13 with TRBJ1-1, with a possible D match to TRBD1 (5 bases). This CDR3 has 15 residues. The V gene lost 5 bases and the J gene lost 4 bases, with 17 bases spanning the gap. CDR1 is PRHDT, CDR2 FYEKMQ, per germline (reference sequence). The CDR3 DNA reads TGTGCCAGCAGCCCGACGGGTCAAAGGGGCACTGAAGCTTTCTTT. Protein product: CASSPTGQRGTEAFF.

The table lists this clonotype with a few counts. This clone may be a read error of a much larger clone one base away. The CDR3 here is CASSLPGTPGGDAQYF. For the CDR3, the DNA is TGCGCCAGCAGCCTTCCCGGGACCCCTGGGGGGGATGCGCAGTATTTT. The V and J genes are TRBV4-3 and TRBJ2-3; 7 bases fit TRBD2. Germline CDR1 is LGHNA and CDR2 is YSLEER. The trim removed 4 bases at V and 10 bases at J, leaving 17 bases unmatched. This CDR3 is built from 16 residues.

This clonotype was seen repeatedly, ten times or more. The V call is TRBV30, the J call TRBJ2-3; tentative D call: TRBD2 (5 bases). V lost 7 bases and J lost 5, with 19 bases in between. In germline, CDR1 is GTSNPN, CDR2 SVGIG (reference sequence). The CDR3 contains 14 residues. This CDR3 reads CASTMRAQLDTQYF. CDR3 DNA: TGTGCCTCTACGATGCGGGCCCAGTTAGATACGCAGTATTTT.

Remarks on this clonotype: Possible read error: a much larger clone is one base away. V is TRBV29-1 and J is TRBJ1-2; D is perhaps TRBD1 (5 bases). V was pared by 1 base and J by 7 bases, with 10 bases between. This CDR3 spans 12 amino acids. From germline, CDR1 is SQVTM and CDR2 ANQGSEA. Here the CDR3 reads CSVEGQPCGYTF. DNA for the CDR3: TGCAGCGTTGAAGGACAGCCCTGTGGCTACACCTTC.

This clonotype showed up many times. The chain is built from TRBV6-5 and TRBJ1-1; no clear D gene. The V gene lost 8 bases and the J gene lost 8 bases, with 9 bases spanning the gap. The CDR3 runs to 10 residues. Germline CDR1 and CDR2: MNHEY and SVGAGI. CDR3 region: CASGPGEAFF. Written as DNA, the CDR3 is TGTGCCAGCGGACCGGGGGAAGCTTTCTTT.

A remark on this clonotype: With a much larger clone just one base away, this may be a read error. This chain links TRBV7-6 with TRBJ2-7; 7 bases match TRBD1. Looked up from germline, CDR1 is SGHVS and CDR2 is FNYEAQ. The ends lost 5 bases at V and 2 bases at J; junction bases unmatched: 6. CDR3 length: 14 residues. CDR3 loop: CASSLGTDPYEQYF. DNA for the CDR3: TGTGCCAGCAGCCTCGGGACAGACCCCTACGAGCAGTACTTC. The entire variable domain, with the rest obtained from reference TRBV7-6 and TRBJ2-7, is as follows: GAGVSQSPRYKVTKRGQDVALRCDPISGHVSLYWYRQALGQGPEFLTYFNYEAQQDKSGLPNDRFSAERPEGSISTLTIQRTEQRDSAMYRCASSLGTDPYEQYFGPGTRLTVT.

This clonotype was detected many times. CDR3 region: CASSVERRGEAFF. In DNA form, the CDR3 reads TGTGCCAGCAGCGTAGAGAGGAGGGGTGAAGCTTTCTTT. V usage is TRBV9 and J usage is TRBJ1-1, with a tentative D call TRBD1 (5 bases). Trimming shortened V by 0 bases and J by 7 bases, and 10 bases separated the two germline ends. CDR1 is SGDLS and CDR2 is YYNGEE in the germline V gene. The CDR3 has 13 residues.

The rearrangement uses TRBV7-8 and TRBJ2-3; the D is unclear. Per the germline V gene, CDR1 is SGHVS and CDR2 is FQNEAQ. The ends were cut back, 3 bases at V and 4 bases at J, with 14 bases in the middle. This CDR3 region has 15 residues. CDR3 DNA sequence: TGTGCCAGCAGCTTGTGGCCTACACGTCCAGATACGCAGTATTTT. This encodes CASSLWPTRPDTQYF.

This clonotype was seen at least ten times. The CDR3 is CASSRGQELGNTIYF. CDR3 in DNA: TGTGCCAGCAGTCGCGGACAGGAGCTTGGAAACACCATATATTTT. The chain recombines TRBV27 with TRBJ1-3, with 7 positions matching TRBD1. Germline lookup yields CDR1 MNHEY and CDR2 SMNVEV (reference sequence). The CDR3 extends over 15 amino acids. V lost 5 bases to trimming and J lost 3 bases; unmatched junction nucleotides: 7.

This clonotype was counted at least ten times. The chain is built from TRBV11-2 and TRBJ2-3; 12 nucleotides line up with TRBD2. The CDR3 extends over 16 amino acids. Germline trimming cut 8 bases from V and 1 base from J; bases unmatched to any gene: 7. The germline V gene encodes CDR1 SGHAT and CDR2 FQNNGV. CDR3 DNA: TGTGCCAGCTCCTCAACTAGCGGGGGGCGCACAGATACGCAGTATTTT. Protein: CASSSTSGGRTDTQYF. The full variable domain, with the rest looked up from reference TRBV11-2 and TRBJ2-3, is EAGVAQSPRYKIIEKRQSVAFWCNPISGHATLYWYQQILGQGPKLLIQFQNNGVVDDSQLPKDRFSAERLKGVDSTLKIQPAKLEDSAVYLCASSSTSGGRTDTQYFGPGTRLTVL.

A note on this clonotype: A clone one base away is much larger, so this may be a read error. This CDR3 is missing its conserved last phenylalanine or tryptophan, likely due to a read error. Written as DNA, the CDR3 is TGTGCCAGCAGCCCCGAAGGGGGGGCAGATACGCAGTATTCT. It yields the protein CASSPEGGADTQYS. The rearrangement links TRBV9 to TRBJ2-3; maybe TRBD2 (7 bases). Germline V lookup: CDR1 SGDLS, CDR2 YYNGEE. This CDR3 spans 14 amino acids. The germline V and J ends were trimmed by 4 bases and 4 bases, with 13 bases remaining between them.